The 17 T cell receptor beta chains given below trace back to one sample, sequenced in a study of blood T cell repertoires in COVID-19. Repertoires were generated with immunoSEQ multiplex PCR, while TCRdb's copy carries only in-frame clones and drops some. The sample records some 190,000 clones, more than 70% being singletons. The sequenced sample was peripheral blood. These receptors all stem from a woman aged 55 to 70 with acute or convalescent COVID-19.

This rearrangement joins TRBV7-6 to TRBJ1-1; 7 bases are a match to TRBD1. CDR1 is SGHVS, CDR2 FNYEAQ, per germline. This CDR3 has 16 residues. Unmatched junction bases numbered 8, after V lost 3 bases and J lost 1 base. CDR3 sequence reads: CASSLATGARNTEAFF. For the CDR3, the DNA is TGTGCCAGCAGCTTGGCTACAGGGGCGCGGAACACTGAAGCTTTCTTT.

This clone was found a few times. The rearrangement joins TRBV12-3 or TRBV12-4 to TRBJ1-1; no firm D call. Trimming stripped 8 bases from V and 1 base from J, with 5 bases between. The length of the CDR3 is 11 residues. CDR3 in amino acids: CASGRNTEAFF. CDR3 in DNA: TGTGCCAGCGGTAGGAACACTGAAGCTTTCTTT.

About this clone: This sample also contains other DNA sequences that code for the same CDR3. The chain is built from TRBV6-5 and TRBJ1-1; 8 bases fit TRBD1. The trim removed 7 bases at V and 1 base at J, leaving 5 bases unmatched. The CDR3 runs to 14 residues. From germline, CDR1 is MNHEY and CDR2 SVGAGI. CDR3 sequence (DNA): TGTGCCAGCACTCGACAGGGGCAGAACACTGAAGCTTTCTTT. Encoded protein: CASTRQGQNTEAFF.

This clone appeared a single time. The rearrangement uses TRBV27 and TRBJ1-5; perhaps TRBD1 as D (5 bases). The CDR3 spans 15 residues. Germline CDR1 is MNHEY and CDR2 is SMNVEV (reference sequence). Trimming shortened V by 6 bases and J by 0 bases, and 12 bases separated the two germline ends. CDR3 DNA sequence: TGTGCCAGCAGACAGGTCACTAATAGCAATCAGCCCCAGCATTTT. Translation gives CASRQVTNSNQPQHF.

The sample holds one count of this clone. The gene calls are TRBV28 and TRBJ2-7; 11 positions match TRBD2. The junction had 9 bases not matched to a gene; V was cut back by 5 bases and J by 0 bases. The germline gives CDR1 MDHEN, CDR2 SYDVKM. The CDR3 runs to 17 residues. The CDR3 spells CASSPLAGGQFSYEQYF. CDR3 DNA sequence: TGTGCCAGCAGTCCGTTAGCGGGAGGGCAGTTCTCCTACGAGCAGTACTTC. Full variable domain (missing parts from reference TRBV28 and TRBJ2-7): DVKVTQSSRYLVKRTGEKVFLECVQDMDHENMFWYRQDPGLGLRLIYFSYDVKMKEKGDIPEGYSVSREKKERFSLILESASTNQTSMYLCASSPLAGGQFSYEQYFGPGTRLTVT.

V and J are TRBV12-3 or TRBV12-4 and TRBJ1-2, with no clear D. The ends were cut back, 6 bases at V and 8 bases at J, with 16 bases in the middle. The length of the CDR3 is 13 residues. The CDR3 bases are TGTGCCAGCAGCTACTCGGACTCAAGGGGCTACACCTTC. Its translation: CASSYSDSRGYTF.

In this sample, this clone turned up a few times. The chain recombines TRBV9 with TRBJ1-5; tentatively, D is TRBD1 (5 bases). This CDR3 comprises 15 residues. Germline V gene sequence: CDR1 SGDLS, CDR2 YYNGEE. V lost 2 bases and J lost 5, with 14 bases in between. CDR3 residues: CASSVTQGLDQPQHF. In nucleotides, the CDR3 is TGTGCCAGCAGCGTGACTCAGGGACTCGATCAGCCCCAGCATTTT.

As DNA, the CDR3 is TGTGCCAGCAGCTCCGAGCTTTTAGCCCAAGAGACCCAGTACTTC. Amino acid sequence: CASSSELLAQETQYF. This chain uses TRBV5-4 with TRBJ2-5, with D uncertain. The V and J ends lost 3 bases and 1 base respectively, with 13 bases between them. The CDR3 sequence is 15 residues long. Germline V gene sequence: CDR1 SGHNT, CDR2 YYREEE (reference sequence).

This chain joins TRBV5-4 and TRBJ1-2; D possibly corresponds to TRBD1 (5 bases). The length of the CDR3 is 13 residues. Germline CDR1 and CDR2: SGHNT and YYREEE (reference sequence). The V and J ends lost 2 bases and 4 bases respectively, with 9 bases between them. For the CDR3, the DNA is TGTGCCAGCAGCTTCACAGGCCCCTATGGCTACACCTTC. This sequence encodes CASSFTGPYGYTF.

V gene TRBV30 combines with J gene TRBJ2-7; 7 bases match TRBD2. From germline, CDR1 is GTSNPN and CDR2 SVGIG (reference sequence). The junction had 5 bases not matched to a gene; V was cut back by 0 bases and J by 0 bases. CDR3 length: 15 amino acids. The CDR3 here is CAWSVGGSLSYEQYV. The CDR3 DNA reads TGTGCCTGGAGTGTAGGCGGGAGCCTCTCCTACGAGCAGTACGTC.

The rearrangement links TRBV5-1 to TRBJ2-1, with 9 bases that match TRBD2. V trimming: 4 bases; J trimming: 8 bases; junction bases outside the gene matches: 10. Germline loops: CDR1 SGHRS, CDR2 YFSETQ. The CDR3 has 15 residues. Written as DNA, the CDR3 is TGCGCCAGCAGCCGCGCGGCGGGAGGGATGGATGAGCAGTTCTTC. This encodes CASSRAAGGMDEQFF.

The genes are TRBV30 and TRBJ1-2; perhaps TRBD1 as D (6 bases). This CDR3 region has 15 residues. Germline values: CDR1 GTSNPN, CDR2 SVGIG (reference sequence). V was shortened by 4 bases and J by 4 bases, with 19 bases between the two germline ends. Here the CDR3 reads CAWKGQDSRFYGYTF. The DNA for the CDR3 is TGTGCCTGGAAGGGCCAGGACAGTAGATTCTATGGCTACACCTTC.

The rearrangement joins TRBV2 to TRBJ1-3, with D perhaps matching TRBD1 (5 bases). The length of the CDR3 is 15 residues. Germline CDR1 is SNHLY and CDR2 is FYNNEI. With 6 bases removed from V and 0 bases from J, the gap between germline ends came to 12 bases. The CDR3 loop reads CASRLSGGSGNTIYF. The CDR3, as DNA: TGTGCCAGCAGGTTGTCCGGGGGCTCTGGAAACACCATATATTTT.

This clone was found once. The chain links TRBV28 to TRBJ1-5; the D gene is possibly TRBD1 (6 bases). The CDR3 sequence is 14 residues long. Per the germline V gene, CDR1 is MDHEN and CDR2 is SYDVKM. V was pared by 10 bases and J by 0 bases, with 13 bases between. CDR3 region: CATDRPYSNQPQHF. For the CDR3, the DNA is TGTGCCACCGACAGGCCTTATAGCAATCAGCCCCAGCATTTT. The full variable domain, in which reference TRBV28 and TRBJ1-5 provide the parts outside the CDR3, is DVKVTQSSRYLVKRTGEKVFLECVQDMDHENMFWYRQDPGLGLRLIYFSYDVKMKEKGDIPEGYSVSREKKERFSLILESASTNQTSMYLCATDRPYSNQPQHFGDGTRLSIL.

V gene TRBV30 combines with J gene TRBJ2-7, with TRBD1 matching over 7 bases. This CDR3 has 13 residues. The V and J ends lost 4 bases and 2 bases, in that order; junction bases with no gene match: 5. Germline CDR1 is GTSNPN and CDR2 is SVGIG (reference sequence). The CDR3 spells CAWKDRRPYEQYF. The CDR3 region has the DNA TGTGCCTGGAAGGACAGGAGGCCCTACGAGCAGTACTTC.

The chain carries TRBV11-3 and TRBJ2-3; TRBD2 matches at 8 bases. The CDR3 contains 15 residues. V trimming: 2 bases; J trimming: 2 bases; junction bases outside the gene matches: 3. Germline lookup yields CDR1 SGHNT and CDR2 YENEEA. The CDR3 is CASSLTSGFTDTQYF. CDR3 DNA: TGTGCCAGCAGCTTAACTAGCGGATTCACAGATACGCAGTATTTT.

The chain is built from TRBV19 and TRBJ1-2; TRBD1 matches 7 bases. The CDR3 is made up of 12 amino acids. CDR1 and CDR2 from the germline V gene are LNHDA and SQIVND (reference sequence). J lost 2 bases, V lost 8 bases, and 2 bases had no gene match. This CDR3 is CASGQANYGYTF. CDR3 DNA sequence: TGTGCCAGTGGACAGGCGAACTATGGCTACACCTTC.